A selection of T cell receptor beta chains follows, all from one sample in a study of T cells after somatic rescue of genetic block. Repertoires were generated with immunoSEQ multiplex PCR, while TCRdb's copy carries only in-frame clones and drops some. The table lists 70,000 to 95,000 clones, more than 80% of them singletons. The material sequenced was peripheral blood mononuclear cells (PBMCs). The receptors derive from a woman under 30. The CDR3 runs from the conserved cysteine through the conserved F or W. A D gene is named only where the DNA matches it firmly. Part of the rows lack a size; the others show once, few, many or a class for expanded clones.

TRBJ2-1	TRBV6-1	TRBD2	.	CASSGGTSGSSYNEQFF	TGTGCCAGCAGTGGCGGGACTAGCGGGAGTTCCTACAATGAGCAGTTCTTC
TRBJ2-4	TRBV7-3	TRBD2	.	CASSPRASGVSAKNIQYF	TGTGCCAGCAGCCCCCGGGCTAGCGGGGTCTCGGCCAAAAACATTCAGTACTTC
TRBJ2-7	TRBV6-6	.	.	CASSYYATGLGDEQYF	TGTGCCAGCAGTTACTACGCGACCGGGCTTGGCGACGAGCAGTACTTC
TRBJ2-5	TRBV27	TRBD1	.	CASSAGTVPVETQYF	TGTGCCAGCAGTGCCGGGACAGTCCCCGTGGAGACCCAGTACTTC
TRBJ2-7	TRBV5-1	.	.	CASREGGGEQYF	TGCGCCAGCAGAGAGGGAGGTGGGGAGCAGTACTTC
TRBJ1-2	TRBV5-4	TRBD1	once	CASSSQTGYGYTF	TGTGCCAGCAGCTCTCAGACAGGGTATGGCTACACCTTC
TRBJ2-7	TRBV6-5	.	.	CASSSLQGEKTYEQYF	TGTGCCAGCAGTTCCTTACAGGGAGAAAAGACCTACGAGCAGTACTTC
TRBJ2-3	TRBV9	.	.	CASAFGQSSWDTQYF	TGTGCCAGCGCGTTCGGGCAATCATCATGGGATACGCAGTATTTT
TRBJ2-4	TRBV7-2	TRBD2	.	CASSLTSGGQNIQYF	TGTGCCAGCAGCTTAACTAGCGGGGGACAAAACATTCAGTACTTC
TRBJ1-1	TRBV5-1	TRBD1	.	CASSLRGQNTEAFF	TGCGCCAGCAGCTTGAGGGGGCAGAACACTGAAGCTTTCTTT
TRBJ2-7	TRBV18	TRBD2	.	CASSPGGRLLAGLFYEQYF	TGTGCCAGCTCTCCAGGCGGACGGCTCCTAGCGGGTCTATTCTACGAGCAGTACTTC
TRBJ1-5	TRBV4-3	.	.	CASSQNWDGNQPQHF	TGCGCCAGCAGTCAAAATTGGGATGGCAATCAGCCCCAGCATTTT
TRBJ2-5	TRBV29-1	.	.	CSVGGTAVSGQETQYF	TGCAGCGTTGGTGGGACAGCCGTTAGCGGACAAGAGACCCAGTACTTC
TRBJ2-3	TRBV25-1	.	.	CASSADRRGNTDTQYF	TGTGCCAGCAGTGCGGACCGCCGAGGGAACACAGATACGCAGTATTTT
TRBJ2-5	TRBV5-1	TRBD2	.	CASTPGGPETQYF	TGCGCCAGCACACCGGGAGGTCCAGAGACCCAGTACTTC
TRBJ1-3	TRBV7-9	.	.	CASSSREISGNTIYF	TGTGCCAGCAGCTCGAGGGAAATCTCTGGAAACACCATATATTTT